The T cell receptor beta chain under discussion was sequenced for a study of T cell repertoires in cytomegalovirus infection. On the study more broadly: Signatures in public TCR beta sequences pointed to both CMV infection and matching HLA type. Study-level results: The cumulative frequency of public TCR beta families distinguished individuals who carried CMV together with the relevant HLA. What dominated the ex vivo response were HLA-C-restricted CMV-specific TCR beta clonotypes.

TCRdb re-called the reads through MiXCR, storing one row per CDR3 protein. Of some 450,000 distinct CDR3 sequences listed, roughly a third are singletons. Germline CDR1 and CDR2: SGHTA and FQGNSA. V gave up 2 bases and J gave up 16 bases, with 12 bases separating them. The CDR3 length is 11 residues. This clonotype has ten or more counts. Its target is not known. This sequence originates from a human donor in good health (CMV status not recorded). Some clones in this sample may be carry-over from other donors' samples. Source material: PBMCs. The chain combines TRBV7-2 with TRBJ2-1; possibly TRBD1 for D (6 bases). The CDR3 loop is CASSLFRDTFF. The CDR3 nucleotides read TGTGCCAGCAGCTTATTCCGGGACACTTTCTTC.